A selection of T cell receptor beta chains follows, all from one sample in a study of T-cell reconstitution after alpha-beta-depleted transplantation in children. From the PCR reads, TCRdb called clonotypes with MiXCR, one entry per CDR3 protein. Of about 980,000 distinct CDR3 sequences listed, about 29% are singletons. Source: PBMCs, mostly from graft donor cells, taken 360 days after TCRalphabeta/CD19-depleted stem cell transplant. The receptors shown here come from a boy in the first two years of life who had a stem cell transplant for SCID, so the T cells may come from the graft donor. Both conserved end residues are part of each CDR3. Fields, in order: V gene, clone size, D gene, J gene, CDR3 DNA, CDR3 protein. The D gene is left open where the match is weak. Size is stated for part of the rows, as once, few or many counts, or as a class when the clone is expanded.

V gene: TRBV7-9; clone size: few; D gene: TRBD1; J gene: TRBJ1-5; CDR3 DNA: TGTGCCAGCAGCTTAACAGGGGAACATTATAGCAATCAGCCCCAGCATTTT; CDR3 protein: CASSLTGEHYSNQPQHF
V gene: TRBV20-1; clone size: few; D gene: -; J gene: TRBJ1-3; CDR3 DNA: TGCAGTGCTAGAACGGGAAACACCATATATTTT; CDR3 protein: CSARTGNTIYF
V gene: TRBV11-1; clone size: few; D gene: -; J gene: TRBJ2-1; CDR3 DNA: TGTGCCAGCAGCTCCCCCCCGGTAGTCCTTAGGGAGCAGTTCTTC; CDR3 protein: CASSSPPVVLREQFF
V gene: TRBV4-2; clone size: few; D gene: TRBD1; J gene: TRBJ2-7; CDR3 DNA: TGTGCCAGCAGCCGACAGGGCAGAACCTACGAGCAGTACTTC; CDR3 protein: CASSRQGRTYEQYF
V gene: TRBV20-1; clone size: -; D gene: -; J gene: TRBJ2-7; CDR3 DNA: TGCAGTGCTAGAGGGACATTAGGTGGATACGAGCAGTACTTC; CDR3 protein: CSARGTLGGYEQYF
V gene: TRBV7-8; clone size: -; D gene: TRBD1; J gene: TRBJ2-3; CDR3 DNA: TGTGCCAGCAGCTTCCCCGGGACAGGGGACACAGATACGCAGTATTTT; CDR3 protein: CASSFPGTGDTDTQYF
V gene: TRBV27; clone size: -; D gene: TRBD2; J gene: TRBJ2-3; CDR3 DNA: TGTGCCAGCAGCCCTTTTGGACTAGCAGGAGATACGCAGTATTTT; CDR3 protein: CASSPFGLAGDTQYF
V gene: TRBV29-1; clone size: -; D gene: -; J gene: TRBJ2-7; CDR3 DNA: TGCAGCGTTGAAGACTACAGATCGACCACCTACGAGCAGTACTTC; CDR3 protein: CSVEDYRSTTYEQYF
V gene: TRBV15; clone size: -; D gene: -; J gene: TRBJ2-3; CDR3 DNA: TGTGCCACCAGGAGAAACGGGGCCCCTAGCACAGATACGCAGTATTTT; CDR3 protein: CATRRNGAPSTDTQYF
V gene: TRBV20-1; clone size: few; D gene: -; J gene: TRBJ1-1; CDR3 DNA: TGCAGTGCCAGGACGGGTTCCAACGCTGAAGCTTTCTTT; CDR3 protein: CSARTGSNAEAFF
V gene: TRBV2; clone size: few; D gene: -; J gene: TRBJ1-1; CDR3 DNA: TGTGCCAGCAGTGCAGGCTTCTGGCAGGCCACTGAAGCTTTCTTT; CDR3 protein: CASSAGFWQATEAFF
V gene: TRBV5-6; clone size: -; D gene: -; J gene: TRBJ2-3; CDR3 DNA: TGTGCCAGCAGCTTGGAGCCTCGCACAGATACGCAGTATTTT; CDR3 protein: CASSLEPRTDTQYF
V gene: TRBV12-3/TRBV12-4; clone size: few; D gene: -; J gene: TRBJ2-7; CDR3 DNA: TGTGCCAGCAGTCCTAGACAGGCGATTGCCTACGAGCAGTACTTC; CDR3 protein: CASSPRQAIAYEQYF
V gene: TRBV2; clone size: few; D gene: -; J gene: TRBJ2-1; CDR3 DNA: TGTGCCAGCAGTGAAGTCAGGGTCGGAGAGCAGTTCTTC; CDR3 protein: CASSEVRVGEQFF
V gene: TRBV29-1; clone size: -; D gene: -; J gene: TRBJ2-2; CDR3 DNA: TGCAGCGTTGAAGATCCAACAGGACCTCCAAGGCACACCGGGGAGCTGTTTTTT; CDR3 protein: CSVEDPTGPPRHTGELFF
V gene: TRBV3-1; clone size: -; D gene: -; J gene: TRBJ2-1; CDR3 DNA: TGTGCCAGCAGTAAAGGACCGGCCTCCTACAATGAGCAGTTCTTC; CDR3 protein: CASSKGPASYNEQFF
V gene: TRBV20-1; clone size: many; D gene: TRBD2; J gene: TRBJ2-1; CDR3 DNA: TGCAGTGCTCCGACTAGCGGGGGTTACAATGAGCAGTTCTTC; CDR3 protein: CSAPTSGGYNEQFF
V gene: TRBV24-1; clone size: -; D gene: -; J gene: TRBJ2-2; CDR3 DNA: TGTGCCACCAGTGATTTGCTCGGACCCGGGAACACCGGGGAGCTGTTTTTT; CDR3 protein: CATSDLLGPGNTGELFF
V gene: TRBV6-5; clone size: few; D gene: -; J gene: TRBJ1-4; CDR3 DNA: TGTGCCAGCAGTTACTTCCGGACGGAAGGGGGTGAAAAACTGTTTTTT; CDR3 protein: CASSYFRTEGGEKLFF
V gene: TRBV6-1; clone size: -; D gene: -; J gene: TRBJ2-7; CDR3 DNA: TGTGCCAGCAGATCCCCGGGGGGCAAGTCCCTCTACGAGCAGTACTTC; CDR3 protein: CASRSPGGKSLYEQYF
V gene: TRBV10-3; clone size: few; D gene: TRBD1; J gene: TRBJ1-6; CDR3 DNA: TGTGCCATCAGGTTCGGGACAGGGGATTCACCCCTCCACTTT; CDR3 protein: CAIRFGTGDSPLHF
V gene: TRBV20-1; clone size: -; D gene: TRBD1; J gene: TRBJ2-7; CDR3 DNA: TGCAGTGCTATCTCCGGGACAGGAGCCTACGAGCAGTACTTC; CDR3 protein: CSAISGTGAYEQYF
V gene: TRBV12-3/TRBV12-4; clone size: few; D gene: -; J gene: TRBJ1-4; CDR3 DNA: TGTGCCAGCAGTCTGGCGGGGGGCGCTAATGAAAAACTGTTTTTT; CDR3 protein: CASSLAGGANEKLFF
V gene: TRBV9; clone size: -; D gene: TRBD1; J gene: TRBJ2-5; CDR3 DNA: TGTGCCAGCAGCGCGACAGGGTACCAAGAGACCCAGTACTTC; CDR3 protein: CASSATGYQETQYF
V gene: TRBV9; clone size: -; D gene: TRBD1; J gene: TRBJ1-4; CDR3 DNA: TGTGCCAGCAGCCCCGGGACAGGGAAACTGTTTTTT; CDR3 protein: CASSPGTGKLFF
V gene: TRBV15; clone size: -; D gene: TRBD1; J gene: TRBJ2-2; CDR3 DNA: TGTGCCACCAGCCGTAGACAGGGTGACACCGGGGAGCTGTTTTTT; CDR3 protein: CATSRRQGDTGELFF
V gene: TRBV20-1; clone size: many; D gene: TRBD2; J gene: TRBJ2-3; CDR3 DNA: TGCAGTGCTAGTTACCCGGCTAGCGGGGCCGGAGATACGCAGTATTTT; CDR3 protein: CSASYPASGAGDTQYF
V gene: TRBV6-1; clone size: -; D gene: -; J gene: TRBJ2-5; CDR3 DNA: TGTGCCAGCAGTAGCCCTCGGCGTGGCGAAGAGACCCAGTACTTC; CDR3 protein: CASSSPRRGEETQYF
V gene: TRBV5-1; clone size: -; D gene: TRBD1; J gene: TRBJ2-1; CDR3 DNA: TGCGCCAGCAGCTTGGGACGGGACAGATGGAATGAGCAGTTCTTC; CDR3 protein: CASSLGRDRWNEQFF
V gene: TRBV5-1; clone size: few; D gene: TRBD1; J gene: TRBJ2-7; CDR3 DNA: TGCGCCAGCAGCTTGGGGTACAGGGGGTCGGGCTCCTACGAGCAGTACTTC; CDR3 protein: CASSLGYRGSGSYEQYF
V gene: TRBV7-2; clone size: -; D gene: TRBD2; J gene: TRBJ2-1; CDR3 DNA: TGTGCCTGCAGGACTAGCGGGGGCCATGAGCAGTTCTTC; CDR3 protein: CACRTSGGHEQFF
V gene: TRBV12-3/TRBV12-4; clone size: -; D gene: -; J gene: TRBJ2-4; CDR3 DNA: TGTGCCAGCAGCCTACTAGCCAAAAACATTCAGTACTTC; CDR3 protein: CASSLLAKNIQYF
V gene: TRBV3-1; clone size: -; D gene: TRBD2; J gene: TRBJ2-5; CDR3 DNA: TGTGCCAGCAGCCAAGAAGTATTTGCGGGGGGACGGGAGACCCAGTACTTC; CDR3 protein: CASSQEVFAGGRETQYF
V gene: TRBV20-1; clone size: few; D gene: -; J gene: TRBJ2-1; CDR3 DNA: TGCAGTGCGAACAGGTGGAATGAGCAGTTCTTC; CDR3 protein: CSANRWNEQFF
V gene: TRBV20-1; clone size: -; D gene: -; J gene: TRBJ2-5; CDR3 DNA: TGCAGTGCTATTGTCCTTCGGGGGAACCAAGAGACCCAGTACTTC; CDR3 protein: CSAIVLRGNQETQYF
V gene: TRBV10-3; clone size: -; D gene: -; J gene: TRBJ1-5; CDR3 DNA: TGTGCCATCAGTGAGTCGGCGCCCGGGGGCAATCAGCCCCAGCATTTT; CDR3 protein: CAISESAPGGNQPQHF
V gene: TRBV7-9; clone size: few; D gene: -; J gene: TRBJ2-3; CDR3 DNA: TGTGCCAGCAGCGAAACACGGAGCACAGATACGCAGTATTTT; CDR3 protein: CASSETRSTDTQYF
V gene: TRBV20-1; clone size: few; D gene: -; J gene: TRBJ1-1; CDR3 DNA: TGCAGTGCTAGGTATGGCGGGAACACTGAAGCTTTCTTT; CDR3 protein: CSARYGGNTEAFF
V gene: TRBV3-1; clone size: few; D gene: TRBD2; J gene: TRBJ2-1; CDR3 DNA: TGTGCCAGCAGCGAGACTAGCGGGGGCCCCTTGGATGAGCAGTTCTTC; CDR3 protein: CASSETSGGPLDEQFF
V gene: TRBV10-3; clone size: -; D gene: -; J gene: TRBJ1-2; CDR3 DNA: TGTGCCATCAGGGGGATGACAGAGAACTATGGCTACGCCTTC; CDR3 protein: CAIRGMTENYGYAF
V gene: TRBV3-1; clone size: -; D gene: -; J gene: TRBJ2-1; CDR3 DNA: TGTGCCAGCAGCCAAGATATCCGCAAAATAGGAGCCAATGAGCAGTTCTTC; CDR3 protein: CASSQDIRKIGANEQFF
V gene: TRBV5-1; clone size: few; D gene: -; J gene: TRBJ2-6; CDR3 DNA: TGCGCCAGCAGCTCAAGACAAGGGTCCTCTGGGGCCAACGTCCTGACTTTC; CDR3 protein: CASSSRQGSSGANVLTF
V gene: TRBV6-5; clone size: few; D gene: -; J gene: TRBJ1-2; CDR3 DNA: TGTGCCAGCAGTTACCTGGGGGGATACTATGGCTACACCTTC; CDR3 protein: CASSYLGGYYGYTF